This is a list of T cell receptor beta chains from one sample in a study of shared clonotypes between healthy human individuals. Repertoires were generated with immunoSEQ multiplex PCR, while TCRdb's copy carries only in-frame clones and drops some. This table has 850,000 to 1,200,000 clones, approximately 68% appearing once. The sequencing input was memory CD4+ T cells sorted from blood. These receptors were obtained from a man aged 18 to 30 in good health. Each CDR3 is given with its conserved first and last residue. Fields, in order: V gene, J gene, CDR3 length, clone size, D gene, CDR3 protein. D genes are given only for firm matches. A row's size may be missing; if present it is once, few, many or a size class.

TRBV7-2,TRBJ1-3,15,.,.,CASSLAEGAGNTIYF
TRBV19,TRBJ2-7,15,few,.,CASRYGAAPSYEQYF
TRBV2,TRBJ2-1,14,.,TRBD2,CASRSGLPYNEQFF
TRBV5-1,TRBJ1-1,15,many,.,CASSYLAGGNTEAFF
TRBV30,TRBJ1-4,14,few,TRBD1,CAWGTGGTDEKLFF
TRBV7-2,TRBJ2-2,13,.,.,CASSLSAAGELFF
TRBV10-3,TRBJ1-5,14,.,TRBD1,CASAGTGNNQPQHF
TRBV6-6,TRBJ1-1,14,.,.,CASSDQRWNTEAFF
TRBV27,TRBJ2-5,14,.,.,CASSSYRDSETQYF
TRBV2,TRBJ1-3,13,once,.,CASATESGNTIYF
TRBV6-6,TRBJ1-1,14,.,TRBD1,CASSGGGQGLRAFF
TRBV6-1,TRBJ2-1,12,.,.,CASKSRVLEQFF
TRBV11-1,TRBJ2-6,18,few,.,CASSPTGQGISGANVLTF
TRBV5-1,TRBJ2-1,16,.,.,CASSAPGPITYNEQFF
TRBV7-7,TRBJ2-3,15,few,.,CASSLGEPFTDTQYF
TRBV4-1,TRBJ2-1,16,.,TRBD1,CASSRVQGASYNEQFF
TRBV5-1,TRBJ2-6,15,once,.,CASSLEGSGANVLTF
TRBV5-1,TRBJ1-4,14,.,.,CASSLGGLNEKLFF
TRBV5-5,TRBJ1-5,13,.,.,CASSLVGNQPQHF
TRBV7-6,TRBJ2-7,15,.,.,CASSLGTGRSYEQYF
TRBV9,TRBJ2-1,15,.,.,CASSVARGAQHEQFF
TRBV4-1,TRBJ2-3,16,once,TRBD2,CASSPRAGGITDTQYF
TRBV28,TRBJ2-7,13,.,.,CASSTPGFYEQYF
TRBV10-1,TRBJ2-7,15,.,.,CASSGSSGDLREQYF
TRBV7-2,TRBJ1-3,17,.,.,CASSPPGRENSGNTIYF
TRBV6-5,TRBJ1-2,13,.,TRBD1,CASKDRFDYGYTF
TRBV13,TRBJ2-7,17,few,TRBD1,CASSGNLPGQGAGEQYF
TRBV11-2,TRBJ2-1,15,.,TRBD2,CASSLDATSVHEQFF
TRBV28,TRBJ2-4,12,.,.,CASRGSGNIQYF
TRBV7-8,TRBJ2-7,15,.,.,CASSYDIPRGYEQYF
TRBV9,TRBJ2-7,14,.,TRBD1,CASSVGGTGSEQYF
TRBV11-2,TRBJ2-7,15,.,.,CASPAGVTPTYEQYF
TRBV6-1,TRBJ2-3,14,few,.,CASSGYASTDTQYF
TRBV5-1,TRBJ1-1,14,.,.,CASSLPGRNTEAFF
TRBV10-1,TRBJ2-5,15,.,TRBD1,CASSESAGTGETQYF
TRBV28,TRBJ2-5,13,.,TRBD2,CASSPWGGETQYF
TRBV6-7,TRBJ1-5,18,.,.,CASSYNFRGGLSNQPQHF
TRBV10-1,TRBJ2-3,13,.,.,CASSAAGTDTQYF
TRBV4-3,TRBJ2-1,13,once,.,CASSPERGSEQFF
TRBV4-3,TRBJ1-2,14,.,.,CASSQEKDIYGYTF
TRBV28,TRBJ1-3,16,.,.,CASTTQTTTSGNTIYF
TRBV7-2,TRBJ2-7,16,.,.,CASSLVGSDPSYEQYF
TRBV2,TRBJ1-1,14,.,TRBD1,CASKMRQGAVEAFF
TRBV30,TRBJ1-2,16,.,TRBD1,CAWSNTGGKINYGYTF
TRBV19,TRBJ2-3,17,once,.,CASSLEAGRGRTDTQYF
TRBV5-4,TRBJ2-3,17,once,TRBD2,CAISGGIWLAGADTQYF
TRBV18,TRBJ2-2,16,.,.,CASSLNPLTNTGELFF
TRBV6-6,TRBJ2-3,15,.,TRBD2,CASSLAGKSTDTQYF
TRBV19,TRBJ2-6,19,.,TRBD1,CASSIQPGQGAAGANVLTF
TRBV14,TRBJ2-6,16,.,.,CASSRRGGSGANVLTF
TRBV6-5,TRBJ2-2,16,.,TRBD1,CASSYEQGAATGELFF